This TCR beta chain came from a study of beta chain features in type 1 diabetes. Study conclusions and caveats: Possibly, sequencing cDNA over-represented cells that had high TCR expression levels.

Points on this clone: Its antigen remains unidentified.

Germline V CDR1 and CDR2: MNHEY, SVGAGI. The CDR3 covers 16 residues. V was pared by 0 bases and J by 3 bases, with 3 bases of the junction left unmatched. Expressed TCRB transcripts were sequenced after all isolated RNA was converted to cDNA. Each sample of naive, central memory or regulatory T cells had, on average, about 3.57 million reads. Data came from immunoSEQ multiplex PCR; TCRdb stores just in-frame clones and leaves some out. The sample carries 300,000 to 450,000 clones, about 20% recorded once. The sequenced material came from naive CD4+ T cells from blood. The J gene is TRBJ2-5, the V gene TRBV6-5; TRBD2 matches 11 bases. The receptor's source is a woman aged 18-35 years in good health. For the CDR3, the DNA is TGTGCCAGCAGTTACTCTAGCGGGGGGGCCGAAGAGACCCAGTACTTC. Protein: CASSYSSGGAEETQYF.